This entry concerns a single TCR beta chain. These data originate in a study of PD-1 blockade in classical Hodgkin lymphoma. The method was immunoSEQ multiplex PCR; TCRdb's version includes in-frame clones alone and lacks a portion of them. This table holds about 27,000 clones, approximately 72% found once. Brentuximab vedotin exposure varied among the patients, all of whom had relapsed after autologous stem cell transplantation. This CDR3 region has 13 residues. V shed 2 bases and J shed 1 base, with 5 bases lying between them. The germline CDR1 and CDR2 sequences are MNHEY and SMNVEV (reference sequence).

The V and J genes are TRBV27 and TRBJ1-1; no clear D. The origin of this receptor is a human donor with classical Hodgkin lymphoma. Specimen: peripheral blood mononuclear cells (PBMCs), collected before the second cycle of nivolumab. CDR3 amino acids: CASSLNGNTEAFF. The CDR3, as DNA: TGTGCCAGCAGTTTAAACGGGAACACTGAAGCTTTCTTT.